This T cell receptor (beta chain) originates from a study of T cell responses to AZD1222 COVID-19 vaccine. Study observations and caveats: The sample set comprised mostly white British donors with more females, and clonal diversity was possibly underestimated. Elevations in Spike-specific TCR breadth and depth followed administration of two AZD1222 doses. Unmutated variant regions reportedly attract nearly half of all spike-specific TCRs.

The repertoire was sequenced with immunoSEQ multiplex PCR; TCRdb's copy has only in-frame clones and lacks some. In the table there are 150,000 to 200,000 clones, 92% of which are singletons. This clone was detected once. Antigen: not known. Germline CDR1 reads MNHEY; CDR2 reads SVGEGT. This CDR3 region has 19 residues. V lost 0 bases and J lost 1, with 19 bases in between. The TCR comes from an adult who received the AZD1222 COVID-19 vaccine. This chain uses TRBV6-2 or TRBV6-3 with TRBJ1-5; maybe TRBD1 (6 bases). Here the sequenced sample was peripheral blood, taken 28 days after the second AZD1222 dose. DNA of the CDR3: TGTGCCAGCAGTTACTCGAAGCGGGCGGGGGGGCCGAGCAATCAGCCCCAGCATTTT. Protein: CASSYSKRAGGPSNQPQHF.